The 10 T cell receptor beta chains below come from one sample, sequenced in a study of regulatory T cells in long-lasting Graves disease. Assembly of TCR beta libraries relied on iRepertoire HTBI primers together with Arm-PCR of CDR3 regions. TCRdb ran MiXCR on the multiplex PCR reads and lists one entry per CDR3 protein. The table has hundreds of thousands of distinct CDR3 sequences, approximately 21% seen once. The time point denotes: persistent/refractory GD, antithyroid drugs over 5 years with positive TRAb. Construction of the TCR library relied on RNA isolated from PBMCs. This sample comprised peripheral blood mononuclear cells (PBMCs), obtained when the disease was refractory, from a patient treated with antithyroid drugs. Receptors originate from a female donor with Graves disease.

V is TRBV7-9 and J is TRBJ2-2; TRBD1 is a possible D gene (6 bases). The germline CDR1 and CDR2 sequences are SEHNR and FQNEAQ (reference sequence). V shed 4 bases and J shed 4 bases, with 19 bases lying between them. The CDR3 has 17 residues. CDR3 nucleotides: TGTGCCAGCAGCTCCCCCTCAGGGAAAGGGGGCACCGGGGAGCTGTTTTTT. This codes for CASSSPSGKGGTGELFF.

The chain carries TRBV10-3 and TRBJ2-5; no clear D. The germline V and J ends were trimmed by 6 bases and 0 bases, with 2 bases remaining between them. From germline, CDR1 is ENHRY and CDR2 SYGVKD. The CDR3 totals 11 residues. CDR3 nucleotides: TGTGCCATCAGGGACCAAGAGACCCAGTACTTC. Amino acids: CAIRDQETQYF.

Notes on this clonotype: Just one base apart from a much larger clone, this may be a read error. The chain is built from TRBV6-1 and TRBJ1-1, with D possibly TRBD1 on 5 matching bases. CDR1 is MNHNS, CDR2 SASEGT, per germline. This CDR3 is built from 15 residues. V lost 0 bases to trimming and J lost 5 bases, with 13 bases between them. Here the CDR3 reads CASSEAEGSGTEAFF. CDR3 bases: TGTGCCAGCAGTGAAGCTGAGGGATCAGGGACTGAAGCTTTCTTT.

For this clonotype: A much more abundant neighbour one base away suggests this may be a read error. The chain recombines TRBV2 with TRBJ2-2, with 7 bases identical to TRBD1. The length of the CDR3 is 15 residues. The germline V gene has CDR1 SNHLY and CDR2 FYNNEI. The CDR3 nucleotides read TGTGCCAGCAGTCGGGACAGCCAGGTCACCGGGGAGCTGATTTTT. The encoded protein is CASSRDSQVTGELIF.

This clonotype has a count of ten or more. The chain employs TRBV28 and TRBJ1-1; no clear D. V lost 6 bases, J lost 4 bases, and 30 bases lay in between. Germline CDR1 MDHEN, CDR2 SYDVKM. The CDR3 is 19 amino acids. CDR3 region: CASRTDRVRTGYSRTEAFF. The CDR3 nucleotides read TGTGCCAGCAGAACTGATCGGGTGAGGACGGGGTATTCACGCACTGAAGCTTTCTTT.

This clonotype was counted many times. The chain joins TRBV7-2 to TRBJ1-5; a possible D gene is TRBD1 (5 bases). The germline gives CDR1 SGHTA, CDR2 FQGNSA. The CDR3 length is 13 residues. The germline V and J ends were trimmed by 5 bases and 5 bases, with 10 bases remaining between them. CDR3 nucleotides: TGTGCCAGCAGCCTAGACAGAGATCAGCCCCAGCATTTT. Translation: CASSLDRDQPQHF.

This clonotype showed up many times. The chain has TRBV11-2 and TRBJ2-5; possible D gene TRBD1, 5 bases. The germline V gene encodes CDR1 SGHAT and CDR2 FQNNGV. Deletions cut 2 bases from V and 4 bases from J, with 11 bases between. The CDR3 covers 14 residues. CDR3 residues: CASSLNQGRETQYF. CDR3 nucleotides: TGTGCCAGCAGCTTAAATCAGGGTCGAGAGACCCAGTACTTC.

This chain links TRBV6-1 with TRBJ2-7; 9 bases match TRBD2. The J segment lost 4 bases and the V segment lost 7 bases, leaving 8 bases of the junction unmatched. This CDR3 comprises 14 residues. Per germline, CDR1 MNHNS and CDR2 SASEGT. CDR3 bases: TGTGCCAGCAAGACTAGCGGAACTGTTTACGAGCAGTACTTC. Translating it yields CASKTSGTVYEQYF.

This clonotype has a count of ten or more. The chain combines TRBV27 with TRBJ1-2; 11 positions agree with TRBD1. The junction had 4 bases not matched to a gene; V was cut back by 6 bases and J by 4 bases. The CDR3 totals 14 residues. The V gene's germline CDR1 is MNHEY and CDR2 SMNVEV (reference sequence). The CDR3: CASRRTGGTYGYTF. DNA of the CDR3: TGTGCCAGCAGAAGGACAGGGGGCACCTATGGCTACACCTTC.

This clonotype was counted a single time. The chain has TRBV15 and TRBJ1-4; possibly TRBD1 for D (5 bases). The germline V gene has CDR1 LNHNV and CDR2 YYDKDF (reference sequence). The CDR3 covers 15 residues. Trimming removed 0 bases from V and 7 bases from J, with 12 bases in between. This CDR3 is CATSRDRGPLEKLFF. CDR3 nucleotides: TGTGCCACCAGCAGAGACCGGGGACCTCTTGAAAAACTGTTTTTT.